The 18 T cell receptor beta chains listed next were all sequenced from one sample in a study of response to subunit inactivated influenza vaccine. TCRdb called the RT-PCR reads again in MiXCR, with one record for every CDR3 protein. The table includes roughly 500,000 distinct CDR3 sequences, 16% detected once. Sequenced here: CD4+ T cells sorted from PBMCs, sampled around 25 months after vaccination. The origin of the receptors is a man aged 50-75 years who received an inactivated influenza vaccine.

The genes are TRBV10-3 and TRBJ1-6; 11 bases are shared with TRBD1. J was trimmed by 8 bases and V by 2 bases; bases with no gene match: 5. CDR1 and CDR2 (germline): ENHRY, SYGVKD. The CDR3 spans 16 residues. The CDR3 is CAISEPRTGGDSPLHF. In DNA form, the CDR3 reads TGTGCCATCAGTGAGCCCCGGACAGGGGGCGATTCACCCCTCCACTTT.

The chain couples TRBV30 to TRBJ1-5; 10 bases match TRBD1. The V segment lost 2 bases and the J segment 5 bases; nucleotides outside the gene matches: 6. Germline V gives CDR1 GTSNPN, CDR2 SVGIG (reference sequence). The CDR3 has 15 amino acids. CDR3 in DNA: TGTGCCTGGAGTCGTATGACAGGGGGCGATCAGCCCCAGCATTTT. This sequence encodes CAWSRMTGGDQPQHF.

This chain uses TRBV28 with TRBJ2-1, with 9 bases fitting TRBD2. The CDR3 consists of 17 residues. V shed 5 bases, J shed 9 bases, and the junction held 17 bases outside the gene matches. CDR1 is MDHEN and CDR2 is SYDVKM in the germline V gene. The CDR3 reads CASSPLWRGGSIGEQFF. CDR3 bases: TGTGCCAGCAGTCCCCTGTGGCGGGGGGGATCAATCGGTGAGCAGTTCTTC.

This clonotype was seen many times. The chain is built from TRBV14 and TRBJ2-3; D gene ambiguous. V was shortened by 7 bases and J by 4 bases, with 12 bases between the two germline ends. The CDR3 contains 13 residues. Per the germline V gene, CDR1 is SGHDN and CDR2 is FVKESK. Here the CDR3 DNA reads TGTGCCAGCACCCGGCTAGTCTCAGATACGCAGTATTTT. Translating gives CASTRLVSDTQYF.

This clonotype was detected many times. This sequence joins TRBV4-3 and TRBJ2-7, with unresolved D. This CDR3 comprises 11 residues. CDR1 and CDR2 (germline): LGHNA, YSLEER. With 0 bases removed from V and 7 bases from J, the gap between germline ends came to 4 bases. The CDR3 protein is CASSQEGEQYF. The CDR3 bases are TGCGCCAGCAGCCAAGAGGGGGAGCAGTACTTC.

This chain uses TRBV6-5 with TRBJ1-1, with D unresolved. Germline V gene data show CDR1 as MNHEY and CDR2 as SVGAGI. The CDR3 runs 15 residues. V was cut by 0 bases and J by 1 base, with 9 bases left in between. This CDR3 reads CASSYSIQRNTEAFF. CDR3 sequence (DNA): TGTGCCAGCAGTTACTCGATACAGCGGAACACTGAAGCTTTCTTT.

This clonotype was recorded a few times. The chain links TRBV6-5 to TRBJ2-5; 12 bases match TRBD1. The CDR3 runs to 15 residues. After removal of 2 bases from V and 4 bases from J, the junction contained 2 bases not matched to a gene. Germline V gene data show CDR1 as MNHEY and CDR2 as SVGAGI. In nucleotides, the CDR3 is TGTGCCAGCAGTTACACGGGACAGGGGGCAGAGACCCAGTACTTC. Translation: CASSYTGQGAETQYF.

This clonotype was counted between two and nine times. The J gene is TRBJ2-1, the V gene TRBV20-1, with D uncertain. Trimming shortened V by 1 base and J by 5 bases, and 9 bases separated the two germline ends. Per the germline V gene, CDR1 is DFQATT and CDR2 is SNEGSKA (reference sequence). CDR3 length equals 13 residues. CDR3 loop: CSARGIENNEQFF. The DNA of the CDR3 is TGCAGTGCTAGAGGGATAGAGAACAATGAGCAGTTCTTC.

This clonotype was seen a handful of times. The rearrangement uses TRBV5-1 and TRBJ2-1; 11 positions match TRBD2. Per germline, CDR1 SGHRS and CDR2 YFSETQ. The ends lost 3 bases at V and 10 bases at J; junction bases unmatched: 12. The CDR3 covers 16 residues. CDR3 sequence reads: CASSWVSGGAAGEQFF. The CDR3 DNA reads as TGCGCCAGCAGCTGGGTTAGCGGGGGGGCCGCTGGGGAGCAGTTCTTC.

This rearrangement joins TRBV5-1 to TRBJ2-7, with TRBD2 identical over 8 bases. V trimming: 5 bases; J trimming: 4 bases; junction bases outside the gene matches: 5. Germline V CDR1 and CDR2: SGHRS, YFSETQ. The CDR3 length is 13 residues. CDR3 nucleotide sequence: TGCGCCAGCAGGAACAGCGGGGGTTACGAGCAGTACTTC. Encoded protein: CASRNSGGYEQYF.

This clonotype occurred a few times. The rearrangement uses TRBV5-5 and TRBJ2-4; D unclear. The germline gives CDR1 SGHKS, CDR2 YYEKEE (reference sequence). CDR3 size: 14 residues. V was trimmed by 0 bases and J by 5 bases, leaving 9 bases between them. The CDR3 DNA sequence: TGTGCCAGCAGCTTGGGGGCACCAGAAAACATTCAGTACTTC. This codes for CASSLGAPENIQYF.

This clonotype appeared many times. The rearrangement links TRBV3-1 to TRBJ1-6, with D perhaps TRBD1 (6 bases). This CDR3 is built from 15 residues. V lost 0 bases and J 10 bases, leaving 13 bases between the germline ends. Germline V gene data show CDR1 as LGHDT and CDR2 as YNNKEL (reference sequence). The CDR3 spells CASSQEWGARSPLHF. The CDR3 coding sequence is TGTGCCAGCAGCCAAGAGTGGGGGGCTCGATCACCCCTCCACTTT.

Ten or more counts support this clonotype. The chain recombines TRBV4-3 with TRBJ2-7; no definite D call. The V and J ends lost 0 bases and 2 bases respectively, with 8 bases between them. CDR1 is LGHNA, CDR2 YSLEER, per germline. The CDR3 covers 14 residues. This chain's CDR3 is CASSQDLRAYEQYF. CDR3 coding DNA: TGCGCCAGCAGCCAAGATCTTCGAGCCTACGAGCAGTACTTC.

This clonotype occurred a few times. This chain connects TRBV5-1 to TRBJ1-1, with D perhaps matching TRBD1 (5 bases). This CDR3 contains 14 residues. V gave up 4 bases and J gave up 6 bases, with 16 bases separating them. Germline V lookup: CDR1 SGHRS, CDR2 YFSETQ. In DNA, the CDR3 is TGCGCCAGCAGCCTAGAGGGGAAAACGCCTGAAGCTTTCTTT. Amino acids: CASSLEGKTPEAFF.

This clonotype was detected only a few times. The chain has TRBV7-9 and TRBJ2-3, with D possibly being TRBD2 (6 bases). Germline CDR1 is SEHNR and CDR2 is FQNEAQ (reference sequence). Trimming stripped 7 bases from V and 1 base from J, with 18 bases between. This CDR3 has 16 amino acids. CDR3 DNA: TGTGCCAGCATCAAGCTCCGGGGAGGTGGCACAGATACGCAGTATTTT. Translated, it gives CASIKLRGGGTDTQYF.

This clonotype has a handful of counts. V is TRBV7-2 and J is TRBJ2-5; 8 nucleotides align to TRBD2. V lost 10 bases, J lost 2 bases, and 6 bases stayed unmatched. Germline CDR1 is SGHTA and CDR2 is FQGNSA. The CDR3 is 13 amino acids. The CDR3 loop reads CATSRLAQETQYF. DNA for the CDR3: TGTGCCACCTCAAGACTAGCGCAAGAGACCCAGTACTTC.

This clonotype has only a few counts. The CDR3 coding sequence is TGTGCCAGCAGCTTGAGACCCGTAGGCACCGGGGAGCTGTTTTTT. Encoded protein: CASSLRPVGTGELFF. The V call is TRBV5-6, the J call TRBJ2-2, with D uncertain. This CDR3 comprises 15 residues. V lost 1 base and J lost 4, with 11 bases in between. The germline V gene encodes CDR1 SGHDT and CDR2 YYEEEE.

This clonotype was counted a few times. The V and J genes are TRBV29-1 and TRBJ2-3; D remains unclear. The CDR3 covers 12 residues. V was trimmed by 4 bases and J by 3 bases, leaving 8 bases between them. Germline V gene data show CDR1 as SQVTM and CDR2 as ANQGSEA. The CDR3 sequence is CSVVYLTDTQYF. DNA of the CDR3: TGCAGCGTTGTTTACTTAACAGATACGCAGTATTTT.